This T cell receptor beta chain was captured in a study of blood T cell repertoires in COVID-19 (dated by TCRdb to the early 2020s). At the level of the whole study: Collaborator samples came from the United States, Italy and Spain and covered acute and convalescent phases of COVID-19. A de-identified subject ID, COVID-19 status, age in years and sex were almost always included in the sample metadata. HLA class I and class II types, where available, came from metadata supplied by the sample provider rather than from assay-based typing. The repertoires were released in a freely available public database meant as a resource for research on the immune response to SARS-CoV-2. Subjects who had been exposed to COVID-19, were actively infected with it, or had recovered from it provided the deeply sampled blood TCRbeta repertoires that made up the dataset. Samples were obtained from the ongoing ImmuneRACE study (first 160 participants) and from 950 to 1,500 subjects provided by 6 global collaborators. The material from the prospective study consisted of cDNA or gDNA derived from T cells, B-cell-depleted T cells, or PBMCs. On the study overall, not on this receptor specifically: The amount of clinical and demographic metadata varied by source and participant and was provided uncurated.

The immunoSEQ Assay, a bias-controlled multiplex PCR, was used to amplify TCRbeta CDR3 regions from genomic DNA. In the paper's pipeline: The number of nucleated cells in each sample was estimated by amplification of reference gene primers within the assay. To quantify the absolute abundance of each unique TCRbeta CDR3 rearrangement, sequence reads were collapsed and filtered. For each sample, productive Simpson clonality was calculated by taking the square root of Simpson's diversity index across productive rearrangements. TCRdb carries this immuneACCESS record with in-frame sequences only. Its versions omit some clonotypes, under half of them owing to an unresolved V gene in the studies checked, with the rest unexplained. Clone size and the V and J calls come from that table; the DNA yielded D and trimming. The sample includes approximately 440,000 clones, with about 92% observed a single time. In total, the top ten clones hold 0.55% to 0.75% of the sample.

As to this clone: Its cognate antigen has yet to be identified. Per-nucleotide qualities are absent, and no much larger clonotype sits a single base away.

Participants in the prospective study were aged about 18 to 95 years, lived in 24 United States geographic areas, and enrolled through a virtual design. To assign participants to cohorts, the prospective study relied on clinical history that participants themselves reported in a screening survey and a study questionnaire. Recovered participants in ImmuneRACE Cohort 3 were defined by two consecutive negative NP/OP PCR tests, clearance by a healthcare professional, or resolution of symptoms. In the prospective study, whole blood, serum and a nasopharyngeal or oropharyngeal swab were collected from each participant by mobile phlebotomists. Prospective study participants could optionally give additional blood draws and questionnaires over an approximately 2-month period. Blood samples from the prospective study were shipped frozen or at room temperature prior to DNA extraction. Its CDR3 holds 13 amino acids, cysteine through phenylalanine. Of all the DNA, just the CDR3 is kept, 39 bases in frame from base 1. The CDR1 and CDR2 encoded by the germline V gene are MDHEN and SYDVKM. Ends trimmed: V by 10 bases, J by 7 bases; bases unmatched to a gene: 8.

The clonotype originates from a man aged 18 to 29 who had recovered from COVID-19. The rearranged chain carries TRBV28 and TRBJ2-1, with 9 middle bases fitting TRBD2. The specimen sequenced was PBMCs or T cells enriched from blood (not recorded which). The CDR3 amino acid sequence is: CATLLAGSNEQFF. The DNA sequence is given as TGTGCCACTCTGCTAGCGGGATCAAATGAGCAGTTCTTC.